This entry features one T cell receptor (beta chain) sequence. Here immunoSEQ multiplex PCR was the method, and the copy in TCRdb shows in-frame clones only, minus some. The table has 200,000 to 250,000 clones, 83% seen once. Participant-reported clinical history was the basis for cohort assignment. The data stem from a study of blood T cell repertoires in COVID-19. V was pared by 5 bases and J by 5 bases, with 13 bases of the junction left unmatched. This CDR3 has 17 amino acids. Germline values: CDR1 MNHEY, CDR2 SMNVEV (reference sequence). Sequenced: PBMCs or T cells enriched from blood (not recorded which). The gene calls are TRBV27 and TRBJ2-2, with TRBD1 identical over 8 bases. The clonotype originates from a woman aged 45-65 years who had been exposed to COVID-19. The CDR3 DNA follows: TGTGCCAGCAGTCCGCCGAGGACAGGGTTGGCAACCGGGGAGCTGTTTTTT. Its translation is CASSPPRTGLATGELFF.